A selection of T cell receptor beta chains follows, all from one sample in a study of memory CD4+ T cells and cytomegalovirus serostatus. Profiling relied on immunoSEQ multiplex PCR, and the TCRdb table lists in-frame clones only, not all of them. The table has around 88,000 clones, about four fifths seen once; the top ten hold 3.6%. The sequencing sample was made of memory CD4+ T cells from blood. Receptors originate from an adult in good health and CMV-seropositive. Each CDR3 is given without its conserved first and last residue. A D gene is named only where the DNA matches it firmly.

v_call	j_call	d_call	cdr3_aa
TRBV5-6	TRBJ1-1	.	ASSLPGRMNTEAF
TRBV7-9	TRBJ2-1	.	ASSLGVSGDSYNEQF
TRBV6-1	TRBJ2-7	TRBD1	ASNLGQGNEQY
TRBV7-2	TRBJ2-5	TRBD1	ASSWTGEREQY
TRBV30	TRBJ2-5	TRBD1	AWSPRTGTGAQY
TRBV7-9	TRBJ2-1	TRBD2	ASSSRAGGAYNEQF
TRBV18	TRBJ1-2	.	ASSPSPDGYGYT
TRBV7-5	TRBJ2-5	.	VRSSPGRGCQETQY
TRBV6-4	TRBJ2-1	.	ASSDSNVGEQF
TRBV29-1	TRBJ2-3	.	SASKGTPDTQY
TRBV2	TRBJ1-5	TRBD1	ASSLTGTNQPQH
TRBV18	TRBJ2-2	.	ASSQGVSGNTGELF
TRBV5-1	TRBJ2-7	.	ASTRKGPDEQY
TRBV29-1	TRBJ1-1	.	SVAGFGTEAF
TRBV9	TRBJ2-3	TRBD2	ASSRGSVAGSTDTQY
TRBV27	TRBJ1-5	TRBD1	ASSPGQGHQPQH
TRBV5-1	TRBJ1-1	.	ASSAIPGGNAF
TRBV5-1	TRBJ1-1	TRBD1	ASSFRQGNTEAF
TRBV5-4	TRBJ2-5	TRBD2	ASSLGGGVRQETQY
TRBV6-5	TRBJ2-1	.	ASSAVGFEQF
TRBV9	TRBJ1-3	.	ASSVDHSSGNTIY
TRBV28	TRBJ2-7	TRBD1	ASRRDRDEQY
TRBV6-5	TRBJ2-2	.	ASTLAGLSTGELF
TRBV7-9	TRBJ2-7	TRBD1	ASSLTGGASYEQY
TRBV9	TRBJ1-4	TRBD1	ASSVSGGDEKLF
TRBV27	TRBJ1-5	.	ASSFYGTDLNQPQH
TRBV7-9	TRBJ1-3	.	ASSFLNLAGD
TRBV6-6	TRBJ2-3	TRBD2	ASSPSSGMYTDTQY
TRBV6-1	TRBJ1-1	.	ASTPGGPMNTEAF
TRBV28	TRBJ1-2	.	ASSFSVYYGYT
TRBV19	TRBJ2-3	TRBD2	ASSERETIDTQY
TRBV19	TRBJ1-2	.	ASSITRGGYT
TRBV7-2	TRBJ2-1	.	ASSLSRPQGEQF
TRBV19	TRBJ1-1	TRBD1	ASSIVPPTGAGTEAF
TRBV6-1	TRBJ2-1	.	ASSDLGGPTNEQF
TRBV2	TRBJ2-3	.	ARKSLVTTDTQY
TRBV9	TRBJ2-5	.	ASSVVSQETQY
TRBV9	TRBJ2-3	.	ASSPRTNTDTQY
TRBV30	TRBJ1-4	.	AWSDGGRSEKLF
TRBV7-2	TRBJ2-5	.	ASSSQARTQY
TRBV18	TRBJ2-2	.	ASSSKVVNTGELF
TRBV6-6	TRBJ2-7	TRBD1	ASSSTTGGTYEQY
TRBV18	TRBJ2-3	.	ASSISGETDTQY
TRBV6-1	TRBJ1-1	.	ASSEFSERVAF
TRBV6-1	TRBJ1-3	TRBD1	ASSGGGFYSGNTIY
TRBV6-1	TRBJ1-5	.	ASSEGGKGQPQH
TRBV28	TRBJ1-2	.	ASSPRRGRYGYGYT
TRBV7-6	TRBJ2-5	TRBD2	ASALRAGGLETQY